This TCR beta chain was sequenced during a study of cytomegalovirus exposure and HLA in healthy donors. At the level of the study: The 110 or so validation repertoires used the same platform as the 550 to 750 first-cohort repertoires, a later analysis reported.

The protocol was immunoSEQ multiplex PCR, while the TCRdb copy is restricted to in-frame clones and leaves out a portion. The table lists some 310,000 clones, roughly 87% of them singletons. Points from the study as a whole: Three chains linked to CMV were shown in vitro to be specific for CMV antigens. First-cohort TCR clusters tended to co-occur in the 95 to 150 validation repertoires, a later analysis found.

This clone came up once. No antigen is known for it. The sequence came from a young man in good health and CMV-seronegative. The sequencing sample was made of PBMCs.

CDR3 sequence reads: CAISGGIGARGTQYF. CDR3 nucleotides: TGTGCCATCAGTGGGGGAATTGGCGCTCGGGGGACCCAGTACTTC. The V and J genes are TRBV10-3 and TRBJ2-5, with a tentative D call TRBD2 (5 bases). CDR1 and CDR2 from the germline V gene are ENHRY and SYGVKD. The CDR3 is made up of 15 amino acids. With 4 bases removed from V and 7 bases from J, the gap between germline ends came to 19 bases.